This T cell receptor (beta chain) was recovered during a study of cytomegalovirus exposure and HLA in healthy donors. Between the trimmed V and J ends, which lost 2 bases and 4 bases, there was a span of 6 bases. The CDR3 runs to 12 residues. Germline-derived CDR1 and CDR2 are MDHEN and SYDVKM. In the PCR, 60 Vbeta and 13 Jbeta primers were used. Using immunoSEQ multiplex PCR, the repertoire was profiled, and TCRdb retains in-frame clones only, with some absent. This sample has roughly 160,000 clones, with around 82% found just once. The rearrangement uses TRBV28 and TRBJ2-7, with TRBD1 as a possible D gene (6 bases). The sequence was collected from a boy aged 2 to 10 in good health and CMV-seronegative. The sample consisted of PBMCs. DNA of the CDR3: TGTGCCAGCAGTTTAAGGGGGTACGAGCAGTACTTC. Encoded protein: CASSLRGYEQYF. The full variable domain, rest sourced from reference TRBV28 and TRBJ2-7, is DVKVTQSSRYLVKRTGEKVFLECVQDMDHENMFWYRQDPGLGLRLIYFSYDVKMKEKGDIPEGYSVSREKKERFSLILESASTNQTSMYLCASSLRGYEQYFGPGTRLTVT.